A single sample gave rise to the 5 T cell receptor beta chains below, sequenced in a study of blood T cell repertoires in COVID-19. Using immunoSEQ multiplex PCR, the repertoire was profiled, and TCRdb retains in-frame clones only, with some absent. Of under 150,000 clones in the sample, around 84% were seen once. Sequencing was performed on peripheral blood. These receptor sequences come from a human donor in a cohort sampled during active COVID-19.

V and J are TRBV9 and TRBJ2-3; 7 bases align to TRBD1. V shed 3 bases, J shed 0 bases, and the junction held 4 bases outside the gene matches. The germline CDR1 and CDR2 sequences are SGDLS and YYNGEE. The CDR3 runs 15 residues. This chain's CDR3 is CASSAGQWSTDTQYF. The CDR3 nucleotides are TGTGCCAGCAGCGCGGGACAGTGGAGCACAGATACGCAGTATTTT.

Turning to this clone: Other DNA sequences in the same sample also yield this CDR3. This chain links TRBV5-1 with TRBJ2-7, with 7 bases aligning to TRBD1. Germline V lookup: CDR1 SGHRS, CDR2 YFSETQ. This CDR3 contains 14 residues. V was clipped by 4 bases and J by 2 bases; unmatched bases: 6. CDR3 loop: CASSPTTGPYEQYF. In nucleotides, the CDR3 is TGCGCCAGCAGCCCTACGACAGGGCCCTACGAGCAGTACTTC.

The rearrangement joins TRBV25-1 to TRBJ1-3; 7 bases map to TRBD1. The CDR3 spans 18 residues. CDR1 is MGHDK, CDR2 SYGVNS, per germline. The V gene end was trimmed by 5 bases and the J gene end by 0 bases; junction bases not matched to a gene: 13. CDR3 coding DNA: TGTGCCAGCAGTTGCGGCGGACAGGAGAACCGCTCTGGAAACACCATATATTTT. Protein product: CASSCGGQENRSGNTIYF.

The chain has TRBV7-9 and TRBJ2-1; weak D call: TRBD2 (6 bases). CDR1 SEHNR and CDR2 FQNEAQ come from the germline V gene (reference sequence). The V end lost 0 bases, the J end lost 9 bases, and 12 bases lay between the germline ends. This CDR3 comprises 14 residues. The CDR3 protein is CASSLAVGRGEQFF. In DNA form, the CDR3 reads TGTGCCAGCAGCTTAGCCGTGGGGCGGGGTGAGCAGTTCTTC.

This clone was picked up one time. The chain carries TRBV28 and TRBJ2-7; D perhaps matches TRBD1 (5 bases). The CDR3 length is 14 residues. Germline V CDR1 and CDR2: MDHEN, SYDVKM. The V end lost 3 bases, the J end lost 0 bases, and 9 bases lay between the germline ends. The CDR3 nucleotides are TGTGCCAGCAGTTTTGGTCAGGGCTCCTACGAGCAGTACTTC. It translates to CASSFGQGSYEQYF.